This TCR beta chain was captured in a study of cytomegalovirus exposure and HLA in healthy donors. Notes on the study in general: Follow-up analysis found HLA locus-dependent TCR association rates, highest for DRB1 and lowest for HLA-C. Serostatus for CMV was the only available immune exposure information.

Comments on this clone: Its antigen is undetermined.

The PCR contained 60 Vbeta and 13 Jbeta primers. TCRdb keeps only in-frame clones here, not all; method: immunoSEQ multiplex PCR. The sample lists 150,000 to 200,000 clones, less than 90% seen once, with 1.5% to 2% in the top ten. The donors gave bone marrow, and they were healthy. Between the trimmed V and J ends, which lost 4 bases and 5 bases, there was a span of 20 bases. Looked up from germline, CDR1 is LGHNA and CDR2 is YSLEER. CDR3 length equals 17 residues. The specimen was PBMCs. V gene TRBV4-3 combines with J gene TRBJ1-4; D perhaps matches TRBD1 (6 bases). The receptor's source is a man over 45 in good health and CMV-seronegative. The DNA of the CDR3 is TGCGCCAGCAGCCGGGGAGGGGGGTCTCCGCCCAATGAAAAACTGTTTTTT. Its translation: CASSRGGGSPPNEKLFF.